This TCR beta chain is drawn from a study of T cell responses to AZD1222 COVID-19 vaccine. Across the whole study: Researchers grouped second doses given at about 4 or about 12 weeks into one pool. The study, taken as a whole, reports: Spike-spanning, vaccine-associated CD4 TCRs were dominant at 160-218 and 743-854. Baseline seropositivity characterized only a handful of AZD1222 recipients. White British people made up most donors, females outnumbered males, and clonal diversity was possibly underestimated.

Concerning this clone itself: The antigen is undetermined.

The protocol was immunoSEQ multiplex PCR, while the TCRdb copy is restricted to in-frame clones and leaves out a portion. This sample has about 130,000 clones; roughly 94% occur once, and the top ten carry roughly 6.6%. The source is an adult in good health. The material was peripheral blood, obtained on day 0 of AZD1222 vaccination.

The CDR3 protein is CASSLGLATLTNTGELFF. Here the CDR3 DNA reads TGTGCCAGCAGCTTAGGACTAGCGACACTAACGAACACCGGGGAGCTGTTTTTT. This chain joins TRBV7-7 and TRBJ2-2, with 8 bases fitting TRBD2. Per germline, CDR1 SSHAT and CDR2 FNYEAQ (reference sequence). With V trimmed by 1 base and J by 0 bases, 7 bases remained unmatched. The CDR3 has 18 amino acids.